A single sample is the source of the 19 T cell receptor beta chains below, sequenced in a study of cytomegalovirus exposure and HLA in healthy donors. The PCR ran on 60 Vbeta and 13 Jbeta primers. Here immunoSEQ multiplex PCR was the method, and the copy in TCRdb shows in-frame clones only, minus some. The sample contains roughly 160,000 clones, 87% of which appear only once. The sequenced sample was PBMCs. The receptors derive from a woman under 40 in good health and CMV-seronegative.

The V and J genes are TRBV19 and TRBJ2-1, with 8 positions matching TRBD2. This CDR3 has 16 amino acids. Germline CDR1 reads LNHDA; CDR2 reads SQIVND (reference sequence). Losses at the gene ends were 8 bases for V and 4 bases for J; bases not matched to a gene: 13. The CDR3 DNA reads as TGTGCCAGTCTGCCCACCGGGACTAGGAGGTACAATGAGCAGTTCTTC. Encoded protein: CASLPTGTRRYNEQFF.

The chain combines TRBV28 with TRBJ1-1; D is unresolved. Germline V gene sequence: CDR1 MDHEN, CDR2 SYDVKM. The CDR3 totals 11 residues. The V end was cut by 6 bases, the J end by 9 bases, with 11 bases between. CDR3 amino acids: CASSLDLKAFF. As DNA, the CDR3 is TGTGCCAGCAGCCTAGACCTAAAAGCTTTCTTT.

This chain joins TRBV5-6 and TRBJ2-6; the D is unclear. The V gene lost 1 base and the J gene lost 4 bases, with 12 bases spanning the gap. The CDR3 is 16 amino acids. Germline CDR1 reads SGHDT; CDR2 reads YYEEEE. CDR3 sequence: CASSLILRPGANVLTF. CDR3 coding DNA: TGTGCCAGCAGCTTGATCCTCAGGCCCGGGGCCAACGTCCTGACTTTC.

The rearrangement joins TRBV7-8 to TRBJ2-7; 10 bases map to TRBD1. The CDR3 sequence is 16 residues long. Per the germline V gene, CDR1 is SGHVS and CDR2 is FQNEAQ. V lost 4 bases and J lost 2; bases outside the gene matches: 8. CDR3 region: CASSSVPGQGTYEQYF. The CDR3 DNA reads as TGTGCCAGCAGCTCCGTACCGGGACAGGGGACCTACGAGCAGTACTTC.

This chain connects TRBV9 to TRBJ1-1; possibly TRBD1 for D (6 bases). Germline assignment: CDR1 SGDLS and CDR2 YYNGEE. This CDR3 spans 15 amino acids. Trimming took off 2 bases at V and 4 bases at J, with 15 bases between the two ends. CDR3 bases: TGTGCCAGCAGCGTTTTGGGGGGCGGGGGCACTGAAGCTTTCTTT. Protein product: CASSVLGGGGTEAFF.

The chain carries TRBV5-1 and TRBJ2-4, with TRBD2 identical over 8 bases. CDR3 length: 14 amino acids. In germline, CDR1 is SGHRS, CDR2 YFSETQ. V lost 3 bases and J lost 6; bases outside the gene matches: 5. CDR3 sequence (DNA): TGCGCCAGCAGCTCCACTAGCGGCCCAAACATTCAGTACTTC. This sequence encodes CASSSTSGPNIQYF.

V gene TRBV29-1 combines with J gene TRBJ2-1; TRBD2 matches at 11 bases. The CDR3 totals 17 residues. Per germline, CDR1 SQVTM and CDR2 ANQGSEA. The J segment lost 0 bases and the V segment lost 6 bases, leaving 10 bases of the junction unmatched. The CDR3 spells CSVDAGTSGGSYNEQFF. The CDR3 nucleotides read TGCAGCGTGGACGCCGGGACTAGCGGCGGCTCCTACAATGAGCAGTTCTTC.

This CDR3 is CATSEWDRMITYEQYF. For the CDR3, the DNA is TGTGCCACCAGCGAATGGGACAGGATGATAACCTACGAGCAGTACTTC. The chain carries TRBV15 and TRBJ2-7, with 8 bases matching TRBD1. Germline loops: CDR1 LNHNV, CDR2 YYDKDF (reference sequence). With 5 bases clipped from V and 2 bases from J, the junction kept 11 bases outside the gene matches. This CDR3 is 16 amino acids long.

This clone appeared a few times. The chain links TRBV28 to TRBJ1-1; 8 nucleotides align to TRBD1. V lost 4 bases and J lost 3; bases outside the gene matches: 10. Germline V gives CDR1 MDHEN, CDR2 SYDVKM. The CDR3 totals 16 residues. CDR3: CASSYAFRTGHTEAFF. The CDR3 DNA follows: TGTGCCAGCAGTTACGCATTTCGGACAGGGCACACTGAAGCTTTCTTT.

Here the CDR3 reads CASSLRHGGYEQYF. The CDR3 bases are TGTGCCAGCAGCTTGCGGCATGGGGGGTACGAGCAGTACTTC. V and J are TRBV5-5 and TRBJ2-7, with D maybe TRBD2 (6 bases). The CDR3 is 14 residues long. The germline V gene encodes CDR1 SGHKS and CDR2 YYEKEE (reference sequence). The V gene lost 1 base and the J gene lost 4 bases, with 12 bases spanning the gap.

This chain links TRBV5-1 with TRBJ2-7, with 12 bases identical to TRBD2. Unmatched junction bases numbered 11, after V lost 9 bases and J lost 7 bases. From germline, CDR1 is SGHRS and CDR2 YFSETQ. CDR3 length: 14 residues. In DNA, the CDR3 is TGCGCCACCCAGCGACTAGCGGGAGTGGGGGAGCAGTACTTC. Translating gives CATQRLAGVGEQYF.

The chain recombines TRBV18 with TRBJ2-1, with 13 bases aligning to TRBD2. This CDR3 comprises 17 residues. From germline, CDR1 is KGHSH and CDR2 LQKENI. The V gene end was trimmed by 6 bases and the J gene end by 5 bases; junction bases not matched to a gene: 10. The CDR3, as DNA: TGTGCCAGCTCTACCCTGGCGGGGACTAGCGGGAACAATGAGCAGTTCTTC. It yields the protein CASSTLAGTSGNNEQFF.

The rearrangement joins TRBV5-1 to TRBJ2-2; TRBD2 matches 7 bases. The CDR3 is 16 amino acids. Trimming removed 3 bases from V and 5 bases from J; junction bases left unmatched: 10. Per the germline V gene, CDR1 is SGHRS and CDR2 is YFSETQ. Written as DNA, the CDR3 is TGCGCCAGCAGCTCCCGGGGGGAGACAGTAACCGGGGAGCTGTTTTTT. Its protein is CASSSRGETVTGELFF.

The rearrangement uses TRBV11-2 and TRBJ2-1; TRBD2 aligns across 7 bases. J lost 4 bases, V lost 1 base, and 1 base had no gene match. CDR3 length equals 14 residues. CDR1 and CDR2 (germline): SGHAT, FQNNGV. The CDR3 nucleotides read TGTGCCAGCAGCTTAGGGACTAGATACAATGAGCAGTTCTTC. As protein: CASSLGTRYNEQFF.

J is TRBJ1-4 and V is TRBV7-9, with D possibly TRBD1 on 5 matching bases. V was pared by 1 base and J by 6 bases, with 15 bases between. This CDR3 has 16 amino acids. The V gene's germline CDR1 is SEHNR and CDR2 FQNEAQ (reference sequence). The CDR3 DNA reads TGTGCCAGCAGCTTAGGGTCGGGGACTCAGCATGAAAAACTGTTTTTT. This translates into CASSLGSGTQHEKLFF.

The V call is TRBV18, the J call TRBJ1-2, with 8 bases fitting TRBD1. CDR3 length: 13 residues. Germline trimming cut 5 bases from V and 7 bases from J; bases unmatched to any gene: 6. Germline V gene sequence: CDR1 KGHSH, CDR2 LQKENI. The chain's CDR3 is CASSADRAGGYTF. The CDR3 coding sequence is TGTGCCAGCTCAGCGGACAGGGCGGGTGGCTACACCTTC.

This clone was recorded only once. This chain links TRBV7-9 with TRBJ1-1, with D tentatively TRBD1 (6 bases). The germline CDR1 and CDR2 sequences are SEHNR and FQNEAQ (reference sequence). V was clipped by 5 bases and J by 1 base, with 14 bases between them. The CDR3 sequence is 15 residues long. Here the CDR3 reads CASSILTGTNTEAFF. CDR3 DNA sequence: TGTGCCAGCAGCATTCTCACAGGGACGAACACTGAAGCTTTCTTT.

This chain connects TRBV19 to TRBJ2-3, with 14 bases identical to TRBD2. V shed 8 bases, J shed 5 bases, and the junction held 9 bases outside the gene matches. This CDR3 spans 16 amino acids. Germline V lookup: CDR1 LNHDA, CDR2 SQIVND (reference sequence). The CDR3 DNA sequence: TGTGCCAGTCGTCGTAACGGACTAGCGGGAGGAGATACGCAGTATTTT. Its protein is CASRRNGLAGGDTQYF.

The rearrangement joins TRBV11-2 to TRBJ2-1; tentative D call: TRBD2 (5 bases). Deletions cut 3 bases from V and 5 bases from J, with 11 bases between. The germline V gene encodes CDR1 SGHAT and CDR2 FQNNGV. The CDR3 has 14 amino acids. CDR3 in amino acids: CASSLSSGNNEQFF. DNA for the CDR3: TGTGCCAGCAGCTTGTCAAGCGGAAACAATGAGCAGTTCTTC.